These 30 T cell receptor beta chains were sequenced from one sample in a study of T cell changes during pregnancy in multiple sclerosis. Libraries were prepared by immunoSEQ multiplex PCR; TCRdb keeps only in-frame clonotypes and omits some of them. The sample holds under 60,000 clones, about 89% seen once. This specimen was CD8+ T cells from peripheral blood mononuclear cells, taken after pregnancy. These receptors came from a female donor with multiple sclerosis, enrolled in a pregnancy study.

The V gene is TRBV25-1, the J gene TRBJ2-7; D is undetermined. Germline V CDR1 and CDR2: MGHDK, SYGVNS. CDR3 length: 16 amino acids. The V end lost 0 bases, the J end lost 2 bases, and 14 bases lay between the germline ends. The CDR3 region is CASSEYFQSGTYEQYF. The CDR3 DNA follows: TGTGCCAGCAGTGAATATTTCCAGTCTGGTACCTACGAGCAGTACTTC.

Note on this clone: The same CDR3 also results from other DNA sequences found in this sample. The V gene is TRBV27, the J gene TRBJ1-1; TRBD1 aligns across 8 bases. J lost 2 bases, V lost 5 bases, and 4 bases had no gene match. This CDR3 has 14 residues. In germline, CDR1 is MNHEY, CDR2 SMNVEV (reference sequence). CDR3 residues: CASSPQGGNTEAFF. Written as DNA, the CDR3 is TGTGCCAGCAGTCCACAGGGGGGAAACACTGAAGCTTTCTTT.

The chain employs TRBV11-3 and TRBJ2-2; D is unresolved. CDR3 length: 16 amino acids. Germline CDR1 SGHNT, CDR2 YENEEA. With 3 bases removed from V and 6 bases from J, the gap between germline ends came to 17 bases. The CDR3 nucleotides are TGTGCCAGCAGCTTGGCCCGTGGGCCCGAGTCCGGGGAGCTGTTTTTT. This codes for CASSLARGPESGELFF.

This clone was detected once. The chain links TRBV28 to TRBJ1-6; 9 positions agree with TRBD1. The CDR3 is made up of 18 amino acids. V was pared by 2 bases and J by 7 bases, with 12 bases of the junction left unmatched. The germline CDR1 and CDR2 sequences are MDHEN and SYDVKM. The CDR3 protein is CASSLALDVTGGNSPLHF. The CDR3 DNA reads TGTGCCAGCAGTTTAGCGCTGGACGTGACAGGGGGAAATTCACCCCTCCACTTT.

The J gene is TRBJ1-2, the V gene TRBV6-5; perhaps TRBD1 as D (5 bases). This CDR3 comprises 13 residues. Trimming removed 6 bases from V and 0 bases from J, with 8 bases in between. CDR1 and CDR2 (germline): MNHEY, SVGAGI. CDR3: CASSPGPNYGYTF. CDR3 DNA: TGTGCCAGCAGCCCAGGGCCTAACTATGGCTACACCTTC.

This chain links TRBV5-1 with TRBJ2-7; TRBD1 agrees at 9 bases. Germline V gene sequence: CDR1 SGHRS, CDR2 YFSETQ. This CDR3 is 14 amino acids long. With V trimmed by 3 bases and J by 2 bases, 3 bases remained unmatched. The CDR3 reads CASSYGTGPYEQYF. CDR3 coding DNA: TGCGCCAGCAGCTATGGGACAGGGCCCTACGAGCAGTACTTC.

This chain connects TRBV12-2 to TRBJ1-4; the table calls TRBD1, which could not be checked here. TRBV12-2 is reported as a pseudogene. This CDR3 has 16 residues. The DNA for the CDR3 is TGTGCAAGTCGCTTAGAGTACTGGACAGGGGGTGAAAAACTGTTTTTT. Protein product: CASRLEYWTGGEKLFF.

The chain recombines TRBV5-6 with TRBJ2-1, with TRBD2 identical over 9 bases. V dropped 4 bases and J dropped 4; count of bases not matched to a gene: 6. The CDR3 is 15 residues long. Germline CDR1 SGHDT, CDR2 YYEEEE. The DNA for the CDR3 is TGTGCCAGCAGCCGGAGCGGGGGGTGGTACAATGAGCAGTTCTTC. Residues: CASSRSGGWYNEQFF.

V is TRBV9 and J is TRBJ2-2, with 8 bases aligning to TRBD1. With 2 bases clipped from V and 1 base from J, the junction kept 1 base outside the gene matches. The CDR3 loop spans 15 amino acids. Germline-derived CDR1 and CDR2 are SGDLS and YYNGEE. CDR3 residues: CASSVGTGNTGELFF. CDR3 bases: TGTGCCAGCAGCGTCGGGACAGGGAACACCGGGGAGCTGTTTTTT. The entire variable domain, with the rest obtained from reference TRBV9 and TRBJ2-2, is as follows: DSGVTQTPKHLITATGQRVTLRCSPRSGDLSVYWYQQSLDQGLQFLIQYYNGEERAKGNILERFSAQQFPDLHSELNLSSLELGDSALYFCASSVGTGNTGELFFGEGSRLTVL.

This chain joins TRBV4-1 and TRBJ1-6, with D perhaps TRBD1 (5 bases). CDR1 and CDR2 from the germline V gene are MGHRA and YSYEKL. The V end lost 1 base, the J end lost 7 bases, and 14 bases lay between the germline ends. This CDR3 spans 16 amino acids. The CDR3 nucleotides are TGCGCCAGCAGCCAAGCTGAAACAGGATTAAATTCACCCCTCCACTTT. It specifies CASSQAETGLNSPLHF.

This clone came up once. J is TRBJ2-7 and V is TRBV9; a possible D gene is TRBD2 (6 bases). CDR3 length: 13 amino acids. Germline CDR1 is SGDLS and CDR2 is YYNGEE. V lost 2 bases, J lost 6 bases, and 12 bases lay in between. The CDR3 sequence is CASSVGLIGEQYF. CDR3 coding DNA: TGTGCCAGCAGCGTCGGACTAATAGGCGAGCAGTACTTC. Filled out from reference TRBV9 and TRBJ2-7, the complete variable domain reads DSGVTQTPKHLITATGQRVTLRCSPRSGDLSVYWYQQSLDQGLQFLIQYYNGEERAKGNILERFSAQQFPDLHSELNLSSLELGDSALYFCASSVGLIGEQYFGPGTRLTVT.

V is TRBV7-9 and J is TRBJ2-7; possibly TRBD2 for D (5 bases). V dropped 5 bases and J dropped 5 bases, with 10 bases sitting between them. Per the germline V gene, CDR1 is SEHNR and CDR2 is FQNEAQ (reference sequence). The CDR3 spans 12 residues. The CDR3 loop reads CASSRGRDEQYF. The CDR3, as DNA: TGTGCCAGCAGCCGGGGTAGGGACGAGCAGTACTTC.

V and J are TRBV11-2 and TRBJ2-5, with D possibly TRBD1 on 6 matching bases. This CDR3 spans 14 amino acids. The germline CDR1 and CDR2 sequences are SGHAT and FQNNGV. V lost 5 bases and J lost 3, with 13 bases in between. The CDR3 is CASSLTGPKETQYF. The CDR3 coding sequence is TGTGCCAGCAGCCTAACAGGGCCCAAAGAGACCCAGTACTTC.

The chain combines TRBV27 with TRBJ2-1, with 12 bases fitting TRBD1. CDR1 and CDR2 (germline): MNHEY, SMNVEV (reference sequence). V was clipped by 5 bases and J by 10 bases; unmatched bases: 6. There are 14 residues in the CDR3. The CDR3 loop reads CASSPGQGAREQFF. Here the CDR3 DNA reads TGTGCCAGCAGTCCGGGACAGGGGGCGCGGGAGCAGTTCTTC.

The genes are TRBV9 and TRBJ2-3; 11 positions agree with TRBD2. Germline V CDR1 and CDR2: SGDLS, YYNGEE. The CDR3 spans 15 residues. J was trimmed by 6 bases and V by 0 bases; bases with no gene match: 3. CDR3 region: CASSVGTSGSDTQYF. CDR3 coding DNA: TGTGCCAGCAGCGTAGGGACTAGCGGGTCGGATACGCAGTATTTT.

V gene TRBV27 combines with J gene TRBJ2-1; D possibly corresponds to TRBD1 (6 bases). CDR1 MNHEY and CDR2 SMNVEV come from the germline V gene (reference sequence). V shed 5 bases and J shed 5 bases, with 16 bases lying between them. This CDR3 spans 15 amino acids. In DNA form, the CDR3 reads TGTGCCAGCAGTATCACAGGGTTCCCTAACAATGAGCAGTTCTTC. This encodes CASSITGFPNNEQFF.

The rearrangement uses TRBV15 and TRBJ2-1, with 9 bases that match TRBD1. Germline CDR1 LNHNV, CDR2 YYDKDF (reference sequence). V lost 0 bases to trimming and J lost 9 bases; unmatched junction nucleotides: 12. The CDR3 consists of 17 residues. The CDR3 DNA is TGTGCCACCAGCAGAGATCTCGGACAGGGGCCGAGCGGTGAGCAGTTCTTC. Protein sequence: CATSRDLGQGPSGEQFF.

The rearrangement joins TRBV7-9 to TRBJ2-2; no reliable D call. The germline V and J ends were trimmed by 0 bases and 2 bases, with 10 bases remaining between them. Germline CDR1 reads SEHNR; CDR2 reads FQNEAQ (reference sequence). The CDR3 length is 16 residues. The CDR3 bases are TGTGCCAGCAGCTTAGCGAAGACAAGTAACACCGGGGAGCTGTTTTTT. It specifies CASSLAKTSNTGELFF. Supplemented by reference TRBV7-9 and TRBJ2-2, the full variable domain reads DTGVSQNPRHKITKRGQNVTFRCDPISEHNRLYWYRQTLGQGPEFLTYFQNEAQLEKSRLLSDRFSAERPKGSFSTLEIQRTEQGDSAMYLCASSLAKTSNTGELFFGEGSRLTVL.

CDR3 nucleotide sequence: TGTGCCAGCAGTTATGTCCAGGGAAATCAGCCCCAGCATTTT. It yields the protein CASSYVQGNQPQHF. V is TRBV6-5 and J is TRBJ1-5; D may be TRBD1 (5 bases). Per germline, CDR1 MNHEY and CDR2 SVGAGI. This CDR3 region has 14 residues. V lost 3 bases, J lost 4 bases, and 10 bases lay in between.

The chain couples TRBV2 to TRBJ2-3; TRBD2 might be the D (5 bases). Germline lookup yields CDR1 SNHLY and CDR2 FYNNEI. With 7 bases removed from V and 0 bases from J, the gap between germline ends came to 11 bases. The CDR3 consists of 14 residues. Here the CDR3 reads CASIGGFSTDTQYF. In DNA, the CDR3 is TGTGCCAGCATCGGCGGGTTTAGCACAGATACGCAGTATTTT.

This clone was observed many times. J is TRBJ2-2 and V is TRBV19; 10 nucleotides align to TRBD1. Per the germline V gene, CDR1 is LNHDA and CDR2 is SQIVND (reference sequence). V was clipped by 4 bases and J by 3 bases; unmatched bases: 8. The CDR3 loop spans 17 amino acids. Here the CDR3 DNA reads TGTGCCAGTAGTAAAGCGTTCGGACAGGGGGACACCGGGGAGCTGTTTTTT. As protein: CASSKAFGQGDTGELFF. Together with reference TRBV19 and TRBJ2-2, the CDR3 gives the full variable domain: DGGITQSPKYLFRKEGQNVTLSCEQNLNHDAMYWYRQDPGQGLRLIYYSQIVNDFQKGDIAEGYSVSREKKESFPLTVTSAQKNPTAFYLCASSKAFGQGDTGELFFGEGSRLTVL.

V is TRBV27 and J is TRBJ1-1; D unresolved. CDR1 and CDR2 (germline): MNHEY, SMNVEV (reference sequence). The CDR3 has 14 amino acids. V was cut by 3 bases and J by 1 base, with 9 bases left in between. Here the CDR3 DNA reads TGTGCCAGCAGTTTCCGAGGTGGGAACACTGAAGCTTTCTTT. This gives the protein CASSFRGGNTEAFF.

The rearrangement links TRBV9 to TRBJ2-3; 15 nucleotides match TRBD2. Germline lookup yields CDR1 SGDLS and CDR2 YYNGEE. Unmatched junction bases numbered 3, after V lost 0 bases and J lost 4 bases. This CDR3 is built from 17 residues. As DNA, the CDR3 is TGTGCCAGCAGCGTAGCCGGGACTAGCGGGGGGCCAGATACGCAGTATTTT. This gives the protein CASSVAGTSGGPDTQYF. The variable domain in full, with the rest retrieved from reference TRBV9 and TRBJ2-3, is DSGVTQTPKHLITATGQRVTLRCSPRSGDLSVYWYQQSLDQGLQFLIQYYNGEERAKGNILERFSAQQFPDLHSELNLSSLELGDSALYFCASSVAGTSGGPDTQYFGPGTRLTVL.

The CDR3 coding sequence is TGTGCCAGCAGCCCAAGCGGGGGGAACACTGAAGCTTTCTTT. Its translation: CASSPSGGNTEAFF. The rearrangement joins TRBV9 to TRBJ1-1; D possibly corresponds to TRBD1 (5 bases). In germline, CDR1 is SGDLS, CDR2 YYNGEE. This CDR3 is 14 amino acids long. V lost 4 bases and J lost 1, with 11 bases in between. Variable domain in full (rest from reference TRBV9 and TRBJ1-1): DSGVTQTPKHLITATGQRVTLRCSPRSGDLSVYWYQQSLDQGLQFLIQYYNGEERAKGNILERFSAQQFPDLHSELNLSSLELGDSALYFCASSPSGGNTEAFFGQGTRLTVV.

The genes are TRBV4-2 and TRBJ2-2; D is undetermined. The germline gives CDR1 LGHNA, CDR2 YNFKEQ. The CDR3 has 13 amino acids. The germline V and J ends were trimmed by 1 base and 6 bases, with 6 bases remaining between them. CDR3 coding DNA: TGTGCCAGCAGCCAAGGCGAGGCCGGGGAGCTGTTTTTT. Encoded protein: CASSQGEAGELFF.

The CDR3 DNA reads TGTGCCAGTACTCGGACTAGCGGGGTCGGGGAGACCCAGTACTTC. It codes for CASTRTSGVGETQYF. The chain links TRBV19 to TRBJ2-5, with 12 bases identical to TRBD2. Germline V gene data show CDR1 as LNHDA and CDR2 as SQIVND (reference sequence). The ends lost 7 bases at V and 5 bases at J; junction bases unmatched: 8. The CDR3 totals 15 residues.

The chain employs TRBV13 and TRBJ2-3, with D maybe TRBD2 (6 bases). V lost 8 bases and J lost 6, with 15 bases in between. Germline V lookup: CDR1 PRHDT, CDR2 FYEKMQ (reference sequence). This CDR3 spans 13 amino acids. CDR3 residues: CASSLGGSDTQYF. The CDR3 DNA follows: TGTGCCAGCTCACTCGGAGGGTCCGATACGCAGTATTTT.

This clone was counted only a few times. The V and J genes are TRBV9 and TRBJ1-2; D gene unclear. From germline, CDR1 is SGDLS and CDR2 YYNGEE. The CDR3 extends over 14 amino acids. With 2 bases removed from V and 5 bases from J, the gap between germline ends came to 13 bases. This chain's CDR3 is CASSVNGLRYGYTF. CDR3 DNA sequence: TGTGCCAGCAGCGTGAACGGGTTACGGTATGGCTACACCTTC.

The chain carries TRBV14 and TRBJ2-7; 10 positions agree with TRBD1. V shed 5 bases, J shed 3 bases, and the junction held 4 bases outside the gene matches. The CDR3 runs 14 residues. In germline, CDR1 is SGHDN, CDR2 FVKESK. CDR3 coding DNA: TGTGCCAGCAGCTGGGGACAGGGGTACTACGAGCAGTACTTC. Its translation is CASSWGQGYYEQYF.

This rearrangement joins TRBV14 to TRBJ1-2, with D uncertain. This CDR3 spans 14 amino acids. The germline V and J ends were trimmed by 2 bases and 8 bases, with 15 bases remaining between them. In germline, CDR1 is SGHDN, CDR2 FVKESK. The CDR3 region is CASSQYSTVRGYTF. The CDR3 coding sequence is TGTGCCAGCAGCCAATATTCCACAGTGCGAGGCTACACCTTC.